This T cell receptor beta chain was found in a study of T cells in Graves' hyperthyroidism and ophthalmopathy. CDR3 length equals 17 residues. Germline CDR1 is MRHNA and CDR2 is SNTAGT. The ends were cut back, 3 bases at V and 2 bases at J, with 17 bases in the middle. TCR beta CDR3 region amplification was performed from RNA transcripts. Researchers ran a first-round RT-PCR on the TCR CDR3 using the HTBI primer set. In TCRdb, the multiplex PCR reads were re-called with MiXCR into one record per CDR3 protein. Seen here are some 490,000 distinct CDR3 sequences, roughly a sixth observed once, and the top ten hold approximately 30%.

Material: blood. The sequence came from a woman in her thirties with Graves' ophthalmopathy. The chain is built from TRBV6-4 and TRBJ2-1; D is uncertain. The CDR3 reads CASSEYLITGTYNEQFF. Here the CDR3 DNA reads TGTGCCAGCAGTGAATATCTAATAACGGGTACCTACAATGAGCAGTTCTTC.